This T cell receptor (beta chain) was profiled in a study of blood T cell repertoires in COVID-19. Sequencing was performed with immunoSEQ multiplex PCR; in TCRdb, only in-frame clones are kept and a portion is missing. This table has roughly 120,000 clones, approximately 74% appearing once. The CDR3 is 15 residues long. J gave up 5 bases and V 9 bases, and 13 bases lay outside the gene matches. Germline CDR1 is LNHDA and CDR2 is SQIVND (reference sequence). This clone was seen a few times. This TCR came from a man older than 75 with COVID-19, enrolled during active disease. The sequenced sample consisted of peripheral blood. V and J are TRBV19 and TRBJ2-1, with 7 bases aligning to TRBD2. The CDR3 reads CASRLRREKDNEQFF. CDR3 nucleotide sequence: TGTGCCAGCCGTCTTAGGCGGGAGAAGGACAATGAGCAGTTCTTC.